These T cell receptor beta chains were read from a single sample in a study of shared clonotypes between healthy human individuals. The method was immunoSEQ multiplex PCR; TCRdb's version includes in-frame clones alone and lacks a portion of them. The repertoire includes under 1,900,000 clones, around 98.5% of them detected once, and approximately 0.4% sits in the top ten. The sample taken for sequencing was naive CD4+ T cells sorted from blood. The receptors shown here come from a man aged 25 to 40 in good health. CDR3s include the opening cysteine and the closing phenylalanine or tryptophan. D genes are given only for firm matches.

v_gene: TRBV10-3; d_gene: .; j_gene: TRBJ2-5; CDR3aa: CASHGSGIETQYF; CDR3nt: TGTGCCAGCCATGGATCGGGGATCGAGACCCAGTACTTC
v_gene: TRBV18; d_gene: TRBD1; j_gene: TRBJ2-7; CDR3aa: CASSPATGNEQYF; CDR3nt: TGTGCCAGCTCACCTGCGACAGGGAACGAGCAGTACTTC
v_gene: TRBV9; d_gene: TRBD1; j_gene: TRBJ2-7; CDR3aa: CASSVRDSYIYEQYF; CDR3nt: TGTGCCAGCAGCGTAAGGGACAGCTACATTTACGAGCAGTACTTC
v_gene: TRBV7-2; d_gene: .; j_gene: TRBJ2-5; CDR3aa: CASSRGFQETQYF; CDR3nt: TGTGCCAGCAGCCGAGGTTTCCAAGAGACCCAGTACTTC
v_gene: TRBV13; d_gene: .; j_gene: TRBJ2-1; CDR3aa: CASIFMKGGTDEQFF; CDR3nt: TGTGCCAGCATCTTCATGAAAGGAGGGACGGATGAGCAGTTCTTC
v_gene: TRBV5-1; d_gene: .; j_gene: TRBJ1-2; CDR3aa: CASSLGGAGGYTF; CDR3nt: TGCGCCAGCAGCTTGGGGGGCGCGGGAGGCTACACCTTC
v_gene: TRBV7-2; d_gene: .; j_gene: TRBJ2-5; CDR3aa: CASSAVRLLQETQYF; CDR3nt: TGTGCCAGCAGCGCGGTGCGACTCCTCCAAGAGACCCAGTACTTC
v_gene: TRBV6-1; d_gene: TRBD1; j_gene: TRBJ2-7; CDR3aa: CASRPRTGPSYEQYF; CDR3nt: TGTGCCAGCAGACCCAGGACAGGGCCCTCCTACGAGCAGTACTTC
v_gene: TRBV5-1; d_gene: .; j_gene: TRBJ1-2; CDR3aa: CASSRVQANYGYTF; CDR3nt: TGCGCCAGCAGCCGCGTCCAGGCGAACTATGGCTACACCTTC
v_gene: TRBV14; d_gene: TRBD1; j_gene: TRBJ2-1; CDR3aa: CASSPGQGPFNEQFF; CDR3nt: TGTGCCAGCAGCCCCGGACAGGGACCGTTCAATGAGCAGTTCTTC
v_gene: TRBV30; d_gene: .; j_gene: TRBJ1-3; CDR3aa: CAWSPWGGAGNTIYF; CDR3nt: TGTGCCTGGAGCCCTTGGGGGGGCGCGGGAAACACCATATATTTT
v_gene: TRBV29-1; d_gene: .; j_gene: TRBJ2-5; CDR3aa: CTLGGKETQYF; CDR3nt: TGCACCTTGGGGGGAAAAGAGACCCAGTACTTC
v_gene: TRBV2; d_gene: .; j_gene: TRBJ1-1; CDR3aa: CASTWENYPLNTEAFF; CDR3nt: TGTGCCAGCACCTGGGAAAATTACCCACTAAACACTGAAGCTTTCTTT
v_gene: TRBV5-1; d_gene: TRBD2; j_gene: TRBJ2-1; CDR3aa: CASSWPSGKSDNEQFF; CDR3nt: TGCGCCAGCAGCTGGCCCAGCGGGAAAAGCGACAATGAGCAGTTCTTC
v_gene: TRBV5-1; d_gene: .; j_gene: TRBJ2-5; CDR3aa: CASSFGHQETQYF; CDR3nt: TGCGCCAGCAGCTTCGGACACCAAGAGACCCAGTACTTC
v_gene: TRBV9; d_gene: TRBD1; j_gene: TRBJ2-5; CDR3aa: CASSVGTGRETQYF; CDR3nt: TGTGCCAGCAGCGTCGGGACAGGGCGGGAGACCCAGTACTTC
v_gene: TRBV7-2; d_gene: TRBD1; j_gene: TRBJ1-2; CDR3aa: CASSLSLQGTGYTF; CDR3nt: TGTGCCAGCAGCTTAAGTCTACAGGGGACTGGCTACACCTTC
v_gene: TRBV29-1; d_gene: .; j_gene: TRBJ1-2; CDR3aa: CSVEDKVTPNYGYTF; CDR3nt: TGCAGCGTTGAAGATAAGGTCACCCCTAACTATGGCTACACCTTC
v_gene: TRBV9; d_gene: .; j_gene: TRBJ2-6; CDR3aa: CASSVRGAGANVLTF; CDR3nt: TGTGCCAGCAGCGTACGGGGGGCCGGGGCCAACGTCCTGACTTTC
v_gene: TRBV27; d_gene: TRBD1; j_gene: TRBJ2-5; CDR3aa: CASSRTGEETQYF; CDR3nt: TGTGCCAGCAGTCGGACAGGGGAGGAGACCCAGTACTTC
v_gene: TRBV5-4; d_gene: TRBD2; j_gene: TRBJ2-1; CDR3aa: CASSLTSGSYNEQFF; CDR3nt: TGTGCCAGCAGCTTGACTAGCGGGAGTTACAATGAGCAGTTCTTC
v_gene: TRBV14; d_gene: TRBD1; j_gene: TRBJ1-1; CDR3aa: CASSQERTGGTEAFF; CDR3nt: TGTGCCAGCAGCCAAGAGCGTACAGGGGGCACTGAAGCTTTCTTT
v_gene: TRBV6-4; d_gene: TRBD1; j_gene: TRBJ1-2; CDR3aa: CASSVPGQGKTIGYTF; CDR3nt: TGTGCCAGCAGTGTACCGGGACAGGGAAAAACTATCGGTTACACCTTC
v_gene: TRBV7-8; d_gene: .; j_gene: TRBJ1-4; CDR3aa: CASSLGGRSPNEKLFF; CDR3nt: TGTGCCAGCAGCTTAGGAGGGAGGTCACCTAATGAAAAACTGTTTTTT
v_gene: TRBV2; d_gene: TRBD2; j_gene: TRBJ2-3; CDR3aa: CAWAPNLADDTQYF; CDR3nt: TGTGCCTGGGCTCCTAACCTAGCGGACGATACGCAGTATTTT
v_gene: TRBV5-5; d_gene: .; j_gene: TRBJ1-5; CDR3aa: CASSLLTGGAPQHF; CDR3nt: TGTGCCAGCAGCTTGTTGACCGGCGGCGCGCCCCAGCATTTT
v_gene: TRBV19; d_gene: .; j_gene: TRBJ1-5; CDR3aa: CASSSLTGPQHF; CDR3nt: TGTGCCAGTAGTTCCCTGACGGGGCCCCAGCATTTT
v_gene: TRBV2; d_gene: TRBD2; j_gene: TRBJ2-5; CDR3aa: CASSDFVLAGSQETQYF; CDR3nt: TGTGCCAGCAGTGATTTCGTCCTAGCGGGTTCTCAAGAGACCCAGTACTTC
v_gene: TRBV25-1; d_gene: .; j_gene: TRBJ2-7; CDR3aa: CASSESFNEQYF; CDR3nt: TGTGCCAGCAGTGAATCGTTTAACGAGCAGTACTTC
v_gene: TRBV7-8; d_gene: TRBD2; j_gene: TRBJ2-7; CDR3aa: CASSWTSGTPYEQYF; CDR3nt: TGTGCCAGCAGCTGGACTAGCGGGACGCCCTACGAGCAGTACTTC
v_gene: TRBV19; d_gene: .; j_gene: TRBJ1-1; CDR3aa: CASSLEGRGTEAFF; CDR3nt: TGTGCCAGTAGTCTCGAGGGAAGGGGAACTGAAGCTTTCTTT